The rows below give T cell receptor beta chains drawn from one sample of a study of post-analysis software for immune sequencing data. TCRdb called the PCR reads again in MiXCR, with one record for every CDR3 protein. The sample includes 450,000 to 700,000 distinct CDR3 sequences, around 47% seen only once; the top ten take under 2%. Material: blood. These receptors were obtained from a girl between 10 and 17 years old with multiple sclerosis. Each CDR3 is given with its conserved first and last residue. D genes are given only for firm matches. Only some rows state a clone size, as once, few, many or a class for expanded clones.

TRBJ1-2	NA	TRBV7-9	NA	TGTGCCAGCAGCCTCGGGAAGAACCCAATCTATGGCTACACCTTC	CASSLGKNPIYGYTF
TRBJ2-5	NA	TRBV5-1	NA	TGCGCCAGCAGCTTGAAGACAGAGGAGACCCAGTACTTC	CASSLKTEETQYF
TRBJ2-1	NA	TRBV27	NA	TGTGCCAGCAGTTTAGTGAGGGCCTCGGATGAGCAGTTCTTC	CASSLVRASDEQFF
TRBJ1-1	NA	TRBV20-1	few	TGCAGTGCAAATAAGGGGGGCACTGAAGCTTTCTTT	CSANKGGTEAFF
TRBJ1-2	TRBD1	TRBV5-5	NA	TGTGCCAGCAGTCCGAACAGGGGGCGGGACTATGGCTACACCTTC	CASSPNRGRDYGYTF
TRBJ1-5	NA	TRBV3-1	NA	TGTGCCAGCAGCCAAGATGTGGGCCAGAATCAGCCCCAGCATTTT	CASSQDVGQNQPQHF
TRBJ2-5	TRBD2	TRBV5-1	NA	TGCGCCAGCAGCGTGGGGGGGAGTCGGGAGACCCAGTACTTC	CASSVGGSRETQYF
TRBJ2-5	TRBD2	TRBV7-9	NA	TGTGCCAGCAGTGTTGGACTAGCGGGACCGGGGGCCCAGTACTTC	CASSVGLAGPGAQYF
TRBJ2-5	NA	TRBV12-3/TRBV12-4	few	TGTGCCAGCAGTTACGGACCCCTGCAAGAGACCCAGTACTTC	CASSYGPLQETQYF
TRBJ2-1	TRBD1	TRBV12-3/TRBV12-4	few	TGTGCCAGCAGTTTCCCCTCCTTGGACAGGCCCTACAATGAGCAGTTCTTC	CASSFPSLDRPYNEQFF
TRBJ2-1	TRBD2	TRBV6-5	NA	TGTGCCAGCAGTTACACTGGCGGGGCGGGGGATGAGCAGTTCTTC	CASSYTGGAGDEQFF
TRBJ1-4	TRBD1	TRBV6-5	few	TGTGCCAGCAGTTTCACAGGGGGCCTAAATGAAAAACTGTTTTTT	CASSFTGGLNEKLFF
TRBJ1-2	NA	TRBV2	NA	TGTGCCAGCAGTGGGAATAACTATGGCTACACCTTC	CASSGNNYGYTF
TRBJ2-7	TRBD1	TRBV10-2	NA	TGCGCCAGCAGTGACTCGGGACAGGGGTACGAGCAGTACTTC	CASSDSGQGYEQYF
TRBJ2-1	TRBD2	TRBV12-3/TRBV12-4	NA	TGTGCCAGCAGTTATAGCGGGAGCTTCGGCAAGGAGCAGTTCTTC	CASSYSGSFGKEQFF
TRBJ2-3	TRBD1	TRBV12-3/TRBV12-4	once	TGTGCCAGCAGTCACGACAGGGGGATGGTCGCAGATACGGAATATTTT	CASSHDRGMVADTEYF
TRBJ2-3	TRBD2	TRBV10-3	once	TGTGCCATCGGACGCGGGGGGGCTTCCACAGATACGCAGTATTTT	CAIGRGGASTDTQYF
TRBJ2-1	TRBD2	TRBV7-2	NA	TGTGCCAGCAGCTCGGTCTCTAGCGGGAGAGATGAGCAGTTCTTC	CASSSVSSGRDEQFF
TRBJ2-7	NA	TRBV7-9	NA	TGTGCCAGCAGTCGCCCCGAGGGGGAGCCGGAGTACTTC	CASSRPEGEPEYF
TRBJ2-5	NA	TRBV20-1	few	TGCAGTGCCGTAAGCTGGGAGACCCAGTACTTC	CSAVSWETQYF
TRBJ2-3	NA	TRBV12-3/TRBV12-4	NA	TGCGCCAGCAGGCTAGTCGGGGATACGCAGTATTTT	CASRLVGDTQYF
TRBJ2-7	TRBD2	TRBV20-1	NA	TGCAGTGGGGGGACTAGTGGTTTTTCCGAGCAGTACTTC	CSGGTSGFSEQYF
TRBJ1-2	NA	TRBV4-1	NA	TGCGCCAGCAGCCCAAGATCAGAAGGGTTCTATGGCTACACCTTC	CASSPRSEGFYGYTF
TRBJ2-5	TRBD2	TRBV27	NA	TGTGCCAGCAGTTACGGGGGGAGGGGTCAAGAGACCCAGTACTTC	CASSYGGRGQETQYF
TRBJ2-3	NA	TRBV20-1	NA	TGCAGTGCCCCAAGAAGAACAGATACGCAGTATTTT	CSAPRRTDTQYF
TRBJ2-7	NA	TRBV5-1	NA	TGCGCCAGCAGTTCTATAGTAGGCGACGAGCAGTACTTC	CASSSIVGDEQYF
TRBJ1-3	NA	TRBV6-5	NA	TGTGCCAGCAGTTGGAAGGGATCTAGTGGAAACACCATATATTTT	CASSWKGSSGNTIYF
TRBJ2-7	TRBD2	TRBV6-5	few	TGTGCCAGCACCCGTAGCGGGAGGGCCCACGAGCAGTACTTC	CASTRSGRAHEQYF
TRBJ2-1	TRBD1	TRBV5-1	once	TGCGCCAGCAGCCCGTGGCCAAAAGACAGGGTGGACAATGAGCAGTTCTTC	CASSPWPKDRVDNEQFF
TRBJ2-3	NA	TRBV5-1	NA	TGCGCCAGCAGCTTGGAGGGGTTCAGCACAGATACGCAGTATTTT	CASSLEGFSTDTQYF
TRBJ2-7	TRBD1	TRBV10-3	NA	TGTGCCATCAGTCTGACAGGGGACGGGGAGCAGTACTTC	CAISLTGDGEQYF